The 7 T cell receptor beta chains below come from one sample, sequenced in a study of cytomegalovirus exposure and HLA in healthy donors. Researchers ran the PCR with 60 Vbeta and 13 Jbeta primers. The table came from immunoSEQ multiplex PCR; TCRdb's copy has only in-frame clones and leaves some out. The sample includes around 170,000 clones, over 65% seen only once; the top ten take 1.4%. Material: PBMCs. These receptors came from a young man in good health and CMV-seronegative.

This sequence joins TRBV5-1 and TRBJ1-1, with 7 bases aligning to TRBD1. The germline V gene encodes CDR1 SGHRS and CDR2 YFSETQ. The CDR3 runs 15 residues. Unmatched junction bases numbered 6, after V lost 4 bases and J lost 0 bases. The CDR3 loop reads CASSDQQGLNTEAFF. The CDR3 bases are TGCGCCAGCAGCGACCAACAGGGGCTGAACACTGAAGCTTTCTTT. The whole variable domain, remainder taken from reference TRBV5-1 and TRBJ1-1, is KAGVTQTPRYLIKTRGQQVTLSCSPISGHRSVSWYQQTPGQGLQFLFEYFSETQRNKGNFPGRFSGRQFSNSRSEMNVSTLELGDSALYLCASSDQQGLNTEAFFGQGTRLTVV.

The rearrangement uses TRBV4-1 and TRBJ2-5; D gene ambiguous. TRBJ2-7 explains the end of the DNA better; the J call may be wrong. Germline CDR1 and CDR2: MGHRA and YSYEKL. CDR3 length: 13 amino acids. Here the CDR3 DNA reads TGCGCCAGCAGCCATGGCAGGTTCTACGAGCAGTACTTC. This sequence encodes CASSHGRFYEQYF.

The chain couples TRBV5-4 to TRBJ2-5; 12 bases are a match to TRBD2. The CDR3 has 15 residues. Germline lookup yields CDR1 SGHNT and CDR2 YYREEE (reference sequence). Unmatched junction bases numbered 5, after V lost 3 bases and J lost 5 bases. CDR3 DNA: TGTGCCAGCAGCTACCGACTAGCGGGGGTGGAGACCCAGTACTTC. Translation gives CASSYRLAGVETQYF.

V is TRBV15 and J is TRBJ1-5, with a weak D call TRBD1 (5 bases). The CDR3 covers 14 residues. Looked up from germline, CDR1 is LNHNV and CDR2 is YYDKDF (reference sequence). V shed 5 bases and J shed 3 bases, with 11 bases lying between them. Here the CDR3 reads CATSGRDLNQPQHF. CDR3 DNA sequence: TGTGCCACCAGCGGGCGGGACCTCAATCAGCCCCAGCATTTT.

This chain uses TRBV4-3 with TRBJ2-1; 10 bases match TRBD2. This CDR3 spans 15 amino acids. Germline V gene sequence: CDR1 LGHNA, CDR2 YSLEER. Trimming at V came to 4 bases and at J to 3 bases, leaving 3 bases not matched to a gene. The CDR3 loop is CASSPLAGVYNEQFF. CDR3 DNA: TGCGCCAGCAGCCCTCTAGCGGGAGTCTACAATGAGCAGTTCTTC.

This clone was seen once. V gene TRBV30 combines with J gene TRBJ2-7, with D possibly being TRBD2 (6 bases). Trimming took 1 base from V and 7 from J, leaving 14 bases between them. This CDR3 has 13 amino acids. Germline CDR1 reads GTSNPN; CDR2 reads SVGIG (reference sequence). CDR3 coding DNA: TGTGCCTGGAGTGATGGGGGGACTGGTGAGCAGTACTTC. As protein: CAWSDGGTGEQYF.

The chain recombines TRBV15 with TRBJ1-1; D is unresolved. There are 14 residues in the CDR3. Trimming removed 1 base from V and 1 base from J, with 7 bases in between. Germline V lookup: CDR1 LNHNV, CDR2 YYDKDF (reference sequence). In nucleotides, the CDR3 is TGTGCCACCAGCAGAGGTCGCGGGAACACTGAAGCTTTCTTT. Protein product: CATSRGRGNTEAFF.